This T cell receptor beta chain was identified during a study of neurological immune-mediated disorders. Study-level information: The multiple sclerosis group of around 35 included roughly 31 relapsing-remitting and 3 secondary progressive patients.

Each CDR3 protein is one row after TCRdb ran MiXCR on the 5' RACE reads. The sample carries 66,000 or so distinct CDR3 sequences, 3% to 3.5% recorded once. A total of 2 million PBMCs stored at -80 degrees C provided the unsorted libraries. This clonotype was picked up a small number of times. Its cognate antigen is unknown. Regarding the study as a whole: No CDR3 amino acid sequences were shared by expanded clones across subjects, suggesting private repertoires in all groups. There was no clinical or MRI feature that was associated with the multiple sclerosis repertoire cluster.

The V and J ends lost 6 bases and 2 bases, in that order; junction bases with no gene match: 6. Looked up from germline, CDR1 is KGHSH and CDR2 is LQKENI. The CDR3 runs 14 residues. The J gene is TRBJ1-1, the V gene TRBV18, with 7 bases that match TRBD1. Sequenced input: PBMCs. The receptor comes from a man aged 35 to 55 with multiple sclerosis. The CDR3 loop reads CASSPGQRNTEAFF. As DNA, the CDR3 is TGTGCCAGCTCCCCGGGACAGAGAAACACTGAAGCTTTCTTT.